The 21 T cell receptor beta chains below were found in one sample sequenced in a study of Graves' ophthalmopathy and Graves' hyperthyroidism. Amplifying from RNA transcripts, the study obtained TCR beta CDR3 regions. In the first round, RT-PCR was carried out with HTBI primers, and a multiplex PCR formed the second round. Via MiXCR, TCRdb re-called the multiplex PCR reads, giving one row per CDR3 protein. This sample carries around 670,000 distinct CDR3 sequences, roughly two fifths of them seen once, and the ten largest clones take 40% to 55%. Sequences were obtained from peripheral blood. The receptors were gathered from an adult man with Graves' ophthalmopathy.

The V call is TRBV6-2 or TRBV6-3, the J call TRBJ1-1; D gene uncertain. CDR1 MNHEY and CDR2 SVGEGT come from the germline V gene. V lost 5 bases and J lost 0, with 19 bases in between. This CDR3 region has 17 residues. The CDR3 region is CASSGLLRTAMNTEAFF. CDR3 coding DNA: TGTGCCAGCAGTGGACTTCTGAGGACGGCCATGAACACTGAAGCTTTCTTT.

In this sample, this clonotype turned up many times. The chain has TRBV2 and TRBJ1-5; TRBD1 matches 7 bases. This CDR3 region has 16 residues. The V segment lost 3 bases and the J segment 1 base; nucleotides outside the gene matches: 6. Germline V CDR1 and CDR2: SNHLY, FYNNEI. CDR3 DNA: TGTGCCAGCAGTGACGACAGGGCTTTAAGCAATCAGCCCCAGCATTTT. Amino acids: CASSDDRALSNQPQHF.

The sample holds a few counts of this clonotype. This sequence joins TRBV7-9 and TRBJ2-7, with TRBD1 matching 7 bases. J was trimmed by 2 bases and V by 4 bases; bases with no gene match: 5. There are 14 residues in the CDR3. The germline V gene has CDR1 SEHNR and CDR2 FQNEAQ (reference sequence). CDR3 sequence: CASSSGQDPYEQYF. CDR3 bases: TGTGCCAGCAGCTCAGGACAGGACCCCTACGAGCAGTACTTC.

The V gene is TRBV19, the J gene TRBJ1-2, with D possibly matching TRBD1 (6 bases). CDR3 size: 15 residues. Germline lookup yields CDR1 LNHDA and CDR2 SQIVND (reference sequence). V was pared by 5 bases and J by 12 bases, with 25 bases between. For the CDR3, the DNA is TGTGCCAGTAGTCCGGGCGAGGGACAATCAGGATTTAACACCTTC. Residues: CASSPGEGQSGFNTF.

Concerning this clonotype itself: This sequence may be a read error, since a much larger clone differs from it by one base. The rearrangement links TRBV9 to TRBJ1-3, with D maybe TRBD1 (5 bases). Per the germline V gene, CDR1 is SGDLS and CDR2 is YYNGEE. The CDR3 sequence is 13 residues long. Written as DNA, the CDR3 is TGTGCCAGCAGCGGAGGGACTGGAAACACCGTATATTTT. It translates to CASSGGTGNTVYF.

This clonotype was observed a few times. This chain's CDR3 is CASSQEGMNTEAFF. CDR3 nucleotides: TGCGCCAGCAGCCAAGAGGGGATGAACACTGAAGCTTTCTTT. The V call is TRBV4-3, the J call TRBJ1-1; D gene ambiguous. The CDR3 has 14 residues. Germline V gene data show CDR1 as LGHNA and CDR2 as YSLEER. Trimming removed 0 bases from V and 0 bases from J, with 5 bases in between.

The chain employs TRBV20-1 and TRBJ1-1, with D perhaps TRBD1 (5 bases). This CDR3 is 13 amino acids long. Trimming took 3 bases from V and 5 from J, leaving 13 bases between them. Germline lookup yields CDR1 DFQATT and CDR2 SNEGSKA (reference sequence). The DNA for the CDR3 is TGCAGTGCTAGGGGGCGGGGGAAGACTGAAGCTTTCTTT. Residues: CSARGRGKTEAFF.

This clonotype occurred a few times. Written as DNA, the CDR3 is TGTGCCAGCAGTGGTCGACAGGGGATTAGGTCTGAAGCTTTCTTT. Protein sequence: CASSGRQGIRSEAFF. This chain links TRBV11-2 with TRBJ1-1; 8 nucleotides line up with TRBD1. The V segment lost 6 bases and the J segment 6 bases; nucleotides outside the gene matches: 12. The CDR3 covers 15 residues. Looked up from germline, CDR1 is SGHAT and CDR2 is FQNNGV.

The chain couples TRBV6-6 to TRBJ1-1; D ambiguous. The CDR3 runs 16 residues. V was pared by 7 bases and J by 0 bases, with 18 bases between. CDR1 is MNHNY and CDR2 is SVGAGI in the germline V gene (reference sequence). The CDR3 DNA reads TGTGCCAGCACCCACGGCTTTGGGCCTTTGAACACTGAAGCTTTCTTT. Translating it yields CASTHGFGPLNTEAFF.

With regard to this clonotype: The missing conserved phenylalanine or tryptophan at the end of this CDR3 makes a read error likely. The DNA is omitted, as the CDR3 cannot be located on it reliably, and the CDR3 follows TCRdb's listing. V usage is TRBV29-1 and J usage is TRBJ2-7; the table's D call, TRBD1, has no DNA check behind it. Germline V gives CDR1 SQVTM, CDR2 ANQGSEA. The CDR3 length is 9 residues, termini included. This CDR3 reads CSVMNGGCL.

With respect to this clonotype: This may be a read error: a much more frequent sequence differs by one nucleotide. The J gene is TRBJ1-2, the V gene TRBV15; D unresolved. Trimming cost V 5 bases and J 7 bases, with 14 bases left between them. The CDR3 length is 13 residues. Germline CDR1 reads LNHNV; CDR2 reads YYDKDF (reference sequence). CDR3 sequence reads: CATSVVQGGGYTF. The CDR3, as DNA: TGTGCCACCAGCGTAGTACAAGGCGGTGGCTACACCTTC.

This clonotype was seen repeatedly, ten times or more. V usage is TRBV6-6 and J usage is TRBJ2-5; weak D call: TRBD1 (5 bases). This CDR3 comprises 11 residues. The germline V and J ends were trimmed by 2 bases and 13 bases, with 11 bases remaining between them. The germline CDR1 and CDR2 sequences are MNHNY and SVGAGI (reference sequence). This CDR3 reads CASSYGPTGYF. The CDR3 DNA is TGTGCCAGCAGTTACGGCCCTACAGGGTACTTC.

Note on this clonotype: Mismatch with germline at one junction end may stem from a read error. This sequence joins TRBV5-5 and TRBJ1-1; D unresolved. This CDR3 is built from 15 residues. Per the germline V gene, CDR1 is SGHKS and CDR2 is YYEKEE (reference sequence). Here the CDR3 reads CASSQVADPTTEAFF. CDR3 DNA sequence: TGCGCCAGCAGCCAAGTGGCGGATCCAACGACTGAAGCTTTCTTT.

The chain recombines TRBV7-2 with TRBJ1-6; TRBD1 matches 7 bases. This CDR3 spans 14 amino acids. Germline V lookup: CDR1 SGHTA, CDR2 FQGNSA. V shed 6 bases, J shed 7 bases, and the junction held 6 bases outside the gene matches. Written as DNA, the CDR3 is TGTGCCAGCAGTCGAGGGGGCGAGAATTCACCCCTCCACTTT. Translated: CASSRGGENSPLHF.

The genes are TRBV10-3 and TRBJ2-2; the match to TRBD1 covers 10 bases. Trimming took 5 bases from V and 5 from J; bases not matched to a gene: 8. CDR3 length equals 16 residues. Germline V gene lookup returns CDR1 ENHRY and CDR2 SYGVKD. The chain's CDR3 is CAISLTGGEGTGELFF. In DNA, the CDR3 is TGTGCCATCAGTTTGACAGGGGGCGAGGGGACCGGGGAGCTGTTTTTT.

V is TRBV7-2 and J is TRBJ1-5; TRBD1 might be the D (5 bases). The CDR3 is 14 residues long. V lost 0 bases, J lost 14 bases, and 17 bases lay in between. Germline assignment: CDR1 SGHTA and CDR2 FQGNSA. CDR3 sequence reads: CASSLALGGAHEHF. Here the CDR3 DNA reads TGTGCCAGCAGCTTAGCGCTTGGAGGGGCGCATGAGCATTTT.

Here the CDR3 reads CASKGQGLDTQYF. The CDR3 region has the DNA TGCGCCAGCAAAGGACAGGGATTGGATACGCAGTATTTT. This rearrangement joins TRBV10-1 to TRBJ2-3; 8 bases are a match to TRBD1. Trimming took 7 bases from V and 6 from J; bases not matched to a gene: 6. The length of the CDR3 is 13 residues. Germline lookup yields CDR1 WNHNN and CDR2 SYGVQD (reference sequence).

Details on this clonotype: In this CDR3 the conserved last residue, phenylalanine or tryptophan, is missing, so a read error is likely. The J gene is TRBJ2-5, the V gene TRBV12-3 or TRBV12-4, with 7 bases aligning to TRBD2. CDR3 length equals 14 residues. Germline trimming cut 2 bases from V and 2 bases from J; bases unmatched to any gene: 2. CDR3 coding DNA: TGTGCCAGCAGTTTAACTAGCGAGCAAGAGACCCAGTACCTC. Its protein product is CASSLTSEQETQYL.

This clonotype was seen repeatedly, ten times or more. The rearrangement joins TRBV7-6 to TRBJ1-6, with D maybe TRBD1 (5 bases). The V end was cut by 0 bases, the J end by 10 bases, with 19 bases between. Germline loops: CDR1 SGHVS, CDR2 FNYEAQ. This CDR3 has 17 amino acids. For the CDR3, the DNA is TGTGCCAGCAGCTTAGCGCCGGCAGCCGTGGGGGAATCACCCCTCCACTTT. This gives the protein CASSLAPAAVGESPLHF.

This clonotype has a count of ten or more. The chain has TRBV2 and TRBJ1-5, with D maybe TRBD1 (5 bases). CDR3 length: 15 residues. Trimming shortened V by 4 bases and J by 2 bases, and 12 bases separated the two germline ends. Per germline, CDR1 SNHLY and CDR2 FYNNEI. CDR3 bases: TGTGCCAGCAGTGCCACCCAGGGAGGCAATCAGCCCCAGCATTTT. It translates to CASSATQGGNQPQHF.

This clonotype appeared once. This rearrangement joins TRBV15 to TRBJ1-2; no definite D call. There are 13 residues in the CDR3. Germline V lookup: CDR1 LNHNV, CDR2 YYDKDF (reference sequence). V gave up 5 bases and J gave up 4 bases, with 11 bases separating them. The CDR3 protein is CATSQGTTYGYTF. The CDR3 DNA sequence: TGTGCCACCAGCCAAGGCACCACCTATGGCTACACCTTC. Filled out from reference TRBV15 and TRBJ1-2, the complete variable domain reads DAMVIQNPRYQVTQFGKPVTLSCSQTLNHNVMYWYQQKSSQAPKLLFHYYDKDFNNEADTPDNFQSRRPNTSFCFLDIRSPGLGDTAMYLCATSQGTTYGYTFGSGTRLTVV.